The 18 T cell receptor beta chains below all came from one sample that was sequenced in a study of T cell responses to AZD1222 COVID-19 vaccine. Using immunoSEQ multiplex PCR, the repertoire was profiled, and TCRdb retains in-frame clones only, with some absent. The sample consists of 95,000 to 150,000 clones, around 92% of them appearing once. Sequencing used peripheral blood, obtained 28 days after the second AZD1222 dose. The source is an adult who received the AZD1222 COVID-19 vaccine.

This clone has just a few counts. The chain uses TRBV19 and TRBJ1-5, with 9 positions matching TRBD1. The CDR3 contains 18 residues. Germline V gene lookup returns CDR1 LNHDA and CDR2 SQIVND (reference sequence). V trimming: 6 bases; J trimming: 5 bases; junction bases outside the gene matches: 17. The CDR3 sequence: CASSHIGGTGPRDQPQHF. The CDR3 region has the DNA TGTGCCAGTAGCCACATAGGCGGGACAGGGCCTCGGGATCAGCCCCAGCATTTT.

The chain links TRBV28 to TRBJ1-4, with 7 bases that match TRBD1. The germline gives CDR1 MDHEN, CDR2 SYDVKM. The CDR3 contains 18 residues. Trimming removed 0 bases from V and 5 bases from J; junction bases left unmatched: 12. Here the CDR3 DNA reads TGTGCCAGCAGTTTATGGTCCCCAGGGGGGAGGGAGAATGAAAAACTGTTTTTT. Translated, it gives CASSLWSPGGRENEKLFF.

This sequence joins TRBV7-2 and TRBJ2-3, with TRBD2 identical over 11 bases. The CDR3 runs 15 residues. J lost 6 bases, V lost 3 bases, and 5 bases had no gene match. The V gene's germline CDR1 is SGHTA and CDR2 FQGNSA. This CDR3 is CASSFSGRVEDTQYF. DNA of the CDR3: TGTGCCAGCAGCTTTAGCGGGAGGGTTGAGGATACGCAGTATTTT.

The chain couples TRBV5-1 to TRBJ1-6; D is ambiguous. The germline V gene encodes CDR1 SGHRS and CDR2 YFSETQ. The length of the CDR3 is 13 residues. The V gene lost 2 bases and the J gene lost 6 bases, with 6 bases spanning the gap. The CDR3 spells CASSFGVNSPLHF. The CDR3 DNA reads as TGCGCCAGCAGCTTCGGGGTTAATTCACCCCTCCACTTT.

This chain uses TRBV5-5 with TRBJ2-7; a weak D match, TRBD1 (5 bases). CDR3 length: 13 residues. Germline V gene lookup returns CDR1 SGHKS and CDR2 YYEKEE (reference sequence). V lost 0 bases, J lost 2 bases, and 6 bases lay in between. CDR3 region: CASSLDRTYEQYF. In DNA form, the CDR3 reads TGTGCCAGCAGCTTGGACAGGACCTACGAGCAGTACTTC. The variable domain in full, completed from reference TRBV5-5 and TRBJ2-7, reads DAGVTQSPTHLIKTRGQQVTLRCSPISGHKSVSWYQQVLGQGPQFIFQYYEKEERGRGNFPDRFSARQFPNYSSELNVNALLLGDSALYLCASSLDRTYEQYFGPGTRLTVT.

The chain combines TRBV7-2 with TRBJ1-2, with a weak D call TRBD1 (5 bases). Trimming pared 1 base from V and 7 bases from J, leaving 16 bases between. The CDR3 totals 15 residues. Germline V gene sequence: CDR1 SGHTA, CDR2 FQGNSA. CDR3 nucleotide sequence: TGTGCCAGCAGCTTAGTAGGTCTCAGGGCGGGTGGCTACACCTTC. It yields the protein CASSLVGLRAGGYTF.

The J gene is TRBJ1-1, the V gene TRBV28; 10 positions match TRBD1. This CDR3 contains 16 residues. Trimming removed 7 bases from V and 4 bases from J; junction bases left unmatched: 12. Per germline, CDR1 MDHEN and CDR2 SYDVKM. Here the CDR3 DNA reads TGTGCCAGCATCATTTTACCGGGACAGGGGTCCACTGAAGCTTTCTTT. Translation: CASIILPGQGSTEAFF.

This chain uses TRBV5-1 with TRBJ2-7; D is possibly TRBD1 (6 bases). The CDR3 has 12 amino acids. Germline-derived CDR1 and CDR2 are SGHRS and YFSETQ. V lost 3 bases and J lost 9, with 13 bases in between. The CDR3 protein is CASSSPSDRQYF. The CDR3 DNA follows: TGCGCCAGCAGCTCTCCTTCGGACAGGCAGTACTTC.

The chain combines TRBV9 with TRBJ2-3; possibly TRBD2 for D (6 bases). Deletions cut 4 bases from V and 5 bases from J, with 14 bases between. The CDR3 spans 14 residues. Germline assignment: CDR1 SGDLS and CDR2 YYNGEE. CDR3 in amino acids: CASSTVSGGDTQYF. The CDR3 DNA reads as TGTGCCAGCAGCACGGTTAGCGGAGGAGATACGCAGTATTTT.

The rearrangement joins TRBV28 to TRBJ1-4; 9 bases are shared with TRBD1. With 6 bases clipped from V and 4 bases from J, the junction kept 6 bases outside the gene matches. In germline, CDR1 is MDHEN, CDR2 SYDVKM. The CDR3 loop spans 15 amino acids. The chain's CDR3 is CASSPWDRVNEKLFF. In nucleotides, the CDR3 is TGTGCCAGCAGCCCCTGGGACAGGGTTAATGAAAAACTGTTTTTT.

The chain is built from TRBV19 and TRBJ1-2; TRBD1 might be the D (6 bases). Germline values: CDR1 LNHDA, CDR2 SQIVND (reference sequence). V was pared by 7 bases and J by 8 bases, with 20 bases between. This CDR3 comprises 14 residues. The CDR3 sequence: CASTPDSIIGGYTF. The CDR3, as DNA: TGTGCCAGTACCCCGGACAGCATAATAGGAGGCTACACCTTC.

The genes are TRBV12-3 or TRBV12-4 and TRBJ1-1, with unresolved D. CDR3 length: 11 residues. V dropped 4 bases and J dropped 5 bases, with 5 bases sitting between them. Here the CDR3 DNA reads TGTGCCAGCAGTTGGGGAACTGAAGCTTTCTTT. It encodes CASSWGTEAFF.

The V gene is TRBV24-1, the J gene TRBJ2-7; D gene ambiguous. CDR3 length: 11 amino acids. Trimming left V 3 bases short and J 6 bases short, with 5 bases between. Germline V lookup: CDR1 KGHDR, CDR2 SFDVKD. The chain's CDR3 is CATSDPPEQYF. The CDR3 DNA reads as TGTGCCACCAGTGATCCTCCCGAGCAGTACTTC.

The CDR3 reads CASSRLAGASNEQFF. Written as DNA, the CDR3 is TGTGCCAGCAGCCGACTAGCGGGAGCCAGCAATGAGCAGTTCTTC. The chain employs TRBV27 and TRBJ2-1; 12 bases are shared with TRBD2. The V gene end was trimmed by 6 bases and the J gene end by 6 bases; junction bases not matched to a gene: 6. The CDR3 runs 15 residues. Germline V gives CDR1 MNHEY, CDR2 SMNVEV (reference sequence).

This clone appeared once. The V call is TRBV5-6, the J call TRBJ1-1; D unresolved. V lost 2 bases, J lost 1 base, and 18 bases lay in between. This CDR3 region has 17 residues. CDR1 SGHDT and CDR2 YYEEEE come from the germline V gene. DNA for the CDR3: TGTGCCAGCAGCTTTAACTCTATCCTGGGCAAGAACACTGAAGCTTTCTTT. This codes for CASSFNSILGKNTEAFF. Supplemented by reference TRBV5-6 and TRBJ1-1, the full variable domain reads DAGVTQSPTHLIKTRGQQVTLRCSPKSGHDTVSWYQQALGQGPQFIFQYYEEEERQRGNFPDRFSGHQFPNYSSELNVNALLLGDSALYLCASSFNSILGKNTEAFFGQGTRLTVV.

The V and J genes are TRBV10-3 and TRBJ1-2, with D possibly matching TRBD1 (5 bases). The germline V gene encodes CDR1 ENHRY and CDR2 SYGVKD. This CDR3 contains 16 residues. V lost 2 bases, J lost 7 bases, and 20 bases lay in between. CDR3 in DNA: TGTGCCATCAGTGAGGGTTTGGGCAGGGCAGATAGTGGCTACACCTTC. It is translated as CAISEGLGRADSGYTF.

The chain couples TRBV7-2 to TRBJ2-3; D gene uncertain. The CDR3 is made up of 14 amino acids. With 1 base removed from V and 4 bases from J, the gap between germline ends came to 9 bases. Germline CDR1 and CDR2: SGHTA and FQGNSA. CDR3 protein: CASSLVGVADTQYF. The CDR3 coding sequence is TGTGCCAGCAGCTTAGTCGGTGTCGCAGATACGCAGTATTTT.

V gene TRBV6-4 combines with J gene TRBJ2-6, with D possibly called TRBD1 or TRBD2 (5 bases each). This CDR3 is 14 amino acids long. From germline, CDR1 is MRHNA and CDR2 SNTAGT. Trimming pared 3 bases from V and 2 bases from J, leaving 5 bases between. The CDR3 sequence is CASSEGAGANVLTF. The CDR3 DNA reads TGTGCCAGCAGTGAGGGGGCTGGGGCCAACGTCCTGACTTTC.